The 10 T cell receptor beta chains presented below share a single source sample, sequenced in a study of blood T cell repertoires in COVID-19. Only in-frame clones appear in the TCRdb table, and some are missing; sequencing was by immunoSEQ multiplex PCR. The table includes over 200,000 clones, approximately 89% detected once. The specimen sequenced was peripheral blood. The receptors originated from a man in his forties who had recovered from COVID-19.

The V gene is TRBV7-9, the J gene TRBJ1-2, with a tentative D call TRBD1 (5 bases). Trimming pared 7 bases from V and 2 bases from J, leaving 17 bases between. This CDR3 contains 15 residues. Per the germline V gene, CDR1 is SEHNR and CDR2 is FQNEAQ (reference sequence). The CDR3 loop is CASTLMGGQNYGYTF. CDR3 coding DNA: TGTGCCAGCACCCTTATGGGAGGACAAAACTATGGCTACACCTTC. Full variable domain (remainder filled in from reference TRBV7-9 and TRBJ1-2): DTGVSQNPRHKITKRGQNVTFRCDPISEHNRLYWYRQTLGQGPEFLTYFQNEAQLEKSRLLSDRFSAERPKGSFSTLEIQRTEQGDSAMYLCASTLMGGQNYGYTFGSGTRLTVV.

The chain joins TRBV7-2 to TRBJ1-5; tentative D call: TRBD1 (5 bases). This CDR3 contains 17 residues. Germline assignment: CDR1 SGHTA and CDR2 FQGNSA. V lost 2 bases to trimming and J lost 6 bases, with 20 bases between them. The CDR3 DNA reads as TGTGCCAGCAGCTTAAGGGCCCAGGGTATATTAAGTCAGCCCCAGCATTTT. Amino acids: CASSLRAQGILSQPQHF.

This chain links TRBV12-3 or TRBV12-4 with TRBJ1-5; no reliable D call. V dropped 6 bases and J dropped 5 bases, with 11 bases sitting between them. The CDR3 has 13 amino acids. In DNA, the CDR3 is TGTGCCAGCAGCCTCGCACTTTATCAGCCCCAGCATTTT. Protein: CASSLALYQPQHF.

The chain joins TRBV7-6 to TRBJ2-1; tentatively, D is TRBD2 (6 bases). The germline CDR1 and CDR2 sequences are SGHVS and FNYEAQ. Trimming cost V 5 bases and J 7 bases, with 18 bases left between them. CDR3 size: 15 residues. This chain's CDR3 is CASSPGLGLRNEQFF. CDR3 coding DNA: TGTGCCAGCAGCCCGGGACTTGGGCTTCGTAATGAGCAGTTCTTC.

J is TRBJ1-2 and V is TRBV15; D not resolved. The CDR3 spans 13 residues. Germline V gene lookup returns CDR1 LNHNV and CDR2 YYDKDF (reference sequence). With 8 bases removed from V and 1 base from J, the gap between germline ends came to 11 bases. CDR3: CATSIGVNYGYTF. CDR3 DNA sequence: TGTGCCACCTCCATCGGTGTTAACTATGGCTACACCTTC.

V is TRBV5-1 and J is TRBJ2-7, with 10 nucleotides matching TRBD2. Germline CDR1 SGHRS, CDR2 YFSETQ. V was clipped by 4 bases and J by 5 bases; unmatched bases: 6. The CDR3 extends over 14 amino acids. CDR3 coding DNA: TGCGCCAGCAGCCAAGCGGGAGGGAACAACGAGCAGTACTTC. Protein sequence: CASSQAGGNNEQYF.

As regards this clone: One end of the junction does not line up with germline, which may come from a read error. The genes are TRBV20-1 and TRBJ2-1; 8 bases line up with TRBD1. The CDR3 contains 10 residues. Per the germline V gene, CDR1 is DFQATT and CDR2 is SNEGSKA (reference sequence). This CDR3 reads CSASGQGVIF. The CDR3 region has the DNA TGCAGTGCTAGTGGACAGGGCGTAATCTTC.

The chain employs TRBV27 and TRBJ1-2, with a weak D call TRBD1 (6 bases). CDR3 length: 15 amino acids. V was pared by 0 bases and J by 7 bases, with 15 bases between. Germline V gives CDR1 MNHEY, CDR2 SMNVEV (reference sequence). CDR3 coding DNA: TGTGCCAGCAGTTTATCTGGGACATCGGGATTTGGCTACACCTTC. It yields the protein CASSLSGTSGFGYTF.

This sequence joins TRBV10-1 and TRBJ2-2; D uncertain. CDR3 length equals 11 residues. Germline-derived CDR1 and CDR2 are WNHNN and SYGVQD (reference sequence). Trimming shortened V by 7 bases and J by 4 bases, and 4 bases separated the two germline ends. The CDR3 sequence is CASTFTGELFF. The CDR3 nucleotides are TGCGCCAGCACATTCACCGGGGAGCTGTTTTTT.

The V and J genes are TRBV19 and TRBJ1-1, with D hard to call. The CDR3 consists of 13 residues. Between the trimmed V and J ends, which lost 8 bases and 5 bases, there was a span of 15 bases. Looked up from germline, CDR1 is LNHDA and CDR2 is SQIVND (reference sequence). The CDR3 is CASWRREGTEAFF. The CDR3, as DNA: TGTGCCAGTTGGCGGAGGGAGGGAACTGAAGCTTTCTTT.